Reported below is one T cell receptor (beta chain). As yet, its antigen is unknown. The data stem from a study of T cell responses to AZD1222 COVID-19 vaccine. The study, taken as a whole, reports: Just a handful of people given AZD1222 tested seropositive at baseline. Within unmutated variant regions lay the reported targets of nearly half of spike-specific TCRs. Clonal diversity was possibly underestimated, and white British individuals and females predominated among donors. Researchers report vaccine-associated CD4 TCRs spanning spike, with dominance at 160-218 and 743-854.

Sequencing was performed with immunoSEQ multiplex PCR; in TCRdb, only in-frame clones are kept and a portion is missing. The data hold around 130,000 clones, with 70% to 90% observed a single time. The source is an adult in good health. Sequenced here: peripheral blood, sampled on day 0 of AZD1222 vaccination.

The CDR3 here is CATSGPGVGLGQPQHF. The CDR3 DNA follows: TGTGCCACCAGTGGTCCCGGGGTGGGTTTGGGACAGCCCCAGCATTTT. The V call is TRBV24-1, the J call TRBJ1-5; D is undetermined. Germline V lookup: CDR1 KGHDR, CDR2 SFDVKD. Between the trimmed V and J ends, which lost 5 bases and 7 bases, there was a span of 20 bases. CDR3 length equals 16 residues.